The 29 T cell receptor beta chains below all came from one sample that was sequenced in a study of cytomegalovirus exposure and HLA in healthy donors (dated by TCRdb to 2016 to 2017). The method was the immunoSEQ multiplex PCR assay. For the multiplex PCR, a mixture combining 60 forward primers for TCR Vbeta segments and 13 reverse primers for TCR Jbeta segments was used. Entries here come from immuneACCESS through TCRdb and include only in-frame sequences with V and J called. Some clones fail to appear in such tables; in the studies checked, an unresolved V gene covers under half of the shortfall, and the cause of the remainder is unknown. For this sample the table gives some 140,000 clones, of which approximately 79% were detected only once. The top ten clonotypes cover approximately 8.2% of the sample. The sample was PBMCs. These receptors came from a woman between 45 and 60 years old in good health and CMV-seropositive.

The CDR3: CASSSIPDYQHF. The CDR3 bases are TGTGCCAGTAGCAGCATCCCGGACTATCAGCATTTT. The gene calls are TRBV19 and TRBJ2-3; D call uncertain. Near its end, the DNA agrees better with TRBJ1-5, so the J call may be wrong. The CDR3 is 12 residues long. CDR1 and CDR2 (germline): LNHDA, SQIVND (reference sequence).

The chain employs TRBV6-5 and TRBJ2-7; 10 bases map to TRBD1. Germline values: CDR1 MNHEY, CDR2 SVGAGI. V shed 6 bases and J 4 bases; nucleotides not matched to a gene: 3. This CDR3 has 13 residues. CDR3 nucleotide sequence: TGTGCCAGCAGACCGGGACAGGGGTACGAGCAGTACTTC. Protein: CASRPGQGYEQYF.

V is TRBV5-1 and J is TRBJ2-3; TRBD1 agrees at 10 bases. Trimming at V came to 5 bases and at J to 3 bases, leaving 6 bases not matched to a gene. Germline assignment: CDR1 SGHRS and CDR2 YFSETQ. This CDR3 region has 15 residues. The CDR3 region is CASSWTGGGTDTQYF. DNA of the CDR3: TGCGCCAGCAGTTGGACAGGGGGAGGGACAGATACGCAGTATTTT. Based on the CDR3 plus reference TRBV5-1 and TRBJ2-3, the full variable domain is KAGVTQTPRYLIKTRGQQVTLSCSPISGHRSVSWYQQTPGQGLQFLFEYFSETQRNKGNFPGRFSGRQFSNSRSEMNVSTLELGDSALYLCASSWTGGGTDTQYFGPGTRLTVL.

The V call is TRBV2, the J call TRBJ1-4; 7 bases align to TRBD1. CDR3 length: 14 residues. V lost 6 bases, J lost 5 bases, and 6 bases stayed unmatched. Germline CDR1 reads SNHLY; CDR2 reads FYNNEI. CDR3 nucleotides: TGTGCCAGCAGGGAGGGACAGCGAAATGAAAAACTGTTTTTT. It translates to CASREGQRNEKLFF.

This chain connects TRBV9 to TRBJ1-5; D might be TRBD1 (6 bases). This CDR3 contains 15 residues. Germline CDR1 reads SGDLS; CDR2 reads YYNGEE. Between the trimmed V and J ends, which lost 3 bases and 4 bases, there was a span of 14 bases. The CDR3 DNA reads TGTGCCAGCAGCGAGGGGGGGGCGAGGAATCAGCCCCAGCATTTT. Protein sequence: CASSEGGARNQPQHF.

V usage is TRBV28 and J usage is TRBJ2-1; 10 bases map to TRBD2. Germline lookup yields CDR1 MDHEN and CDR2 SYDVKM. The CDR3 sequence is 14 residues long. V was pared by 9 bases and J by 3 bases, with 5 bases of the junction left unmatched. CDR3 in amino acids: CASLVAGGYNEQFF. The CDR3 DNA reads TGTGCCAGTCTAGTAGCGGGGGGCTACAATGAGCAGTTCTTC. The whole variable domain, remainder taken from reference TRBV28 and TRBJ2-1, is DVKVTQSSRYLVKRTGEKVFLECVQDMDHENMFWYRQDPGLGLRLIYFSYDVKMKEKGDIPEGYSVSREKKERFSLILESASTNQTSMYLCASLVAGGYNEQFFGPGTRLTVL.

The chain uses TRBV9 and TRBJ1-4; TRBD1 agrees at 7 bases. Germline values: CDR1 SGDLS, CDR2 YYNGEE. Trimming cost V 3 bases and J 9 bases; bases outside gene matches: 5. The CDR3 length is 13 residues. The CDR3 sequence: CASSARQGQKLFF. CDR3 in DNA: TGTGCCAGCAGCGCTAGACAGGGACAAAAACTGTTTTTT.

The chain recombines TRBV7-9 with TRBJ2-6; D gene ambiguous. This CDR3 region has 13 residues. Germline loops: CDR1 SEHNR, CDR2 FQNEAQ (reference sequence). The V gene lost 4 bases and the J gene lost 3 bases, with 4 bases spanning the gap. CDR3 coding DNA: TGTGCCAGCAGCTATATTGGGGCCAACGTCCTGACTTTC. It is translated as CASSYIGANVLTF. The whole variable domain, filled in from reference TRBV7-9 and TRBJ2-6, reads DTGVSQNPRHKITKRGQNVTFRCDPISEHNRLYWYRQTLGQGPEFLTYFQNEAQLEKSRLLSDRFSAERPKGSFSTLEIQRTEQGDSAMYLCASSYIGANVLTFGAGSRLTVL.

This chain connects TRBV6-4 to TRBJ2-3; no clear D. The CDR3 is 13 residues long. Trimming cost V 3 bases and J 1 base, with 5 bases left between them. CDR1 and CDR2 from the germline V gene are MRHNA and SNTAGT. The CDR3 loop reads CASSEERTDTQYF. As DNA, the CDR3 is TGTGCCAGCAGTGAGGAGCGCACAGATACGCAGTATTTT.

This chain joins TRBV10-1 and TRBJ2-7; a possible D gene is TRBD1 (5 bases). Germline assignment: CDR1 WNHNN and CDR2 SYGVQD (reference sequence). Trimming shortened V by 9 bases and J by 5 bases, and 14 bases separated the two germline ends. The CDR3 loop spans 12 amino acids. The CDR3 DNA reads TGCGCCAGGGGGCAGATGAAGCACGAGCAGTACTTC. It specifies CARGQMKHEQYF.

CDR3 region: CASSEAPTGAPYEQYF. In nucleotides, the CDR3 is TGTGCCAGCAGTGAAGCTCCGACAGGGGCCCCCTACGAGCAGTACTTC. This sequence joins TRBV6-1 and TRBJ2-7; 8 bases line up with TRBD1. CDR1 and CDR2 from the germline V gene are MNHNS and SASEGT. CDR3 length: 16 residues. J was trimmed by 2 bases and V by 0 bases; bases with no gene match: 6.

This clone occurred a few times. J is TRBJ2-2 and V is TRBV5-1, with D perhaps matching TRBD2 (7 bases). The V and J ends lost 0 bases and 5 bases respectively, with 14 bases between them. The CDR3 contains 16 residues. From germline, CDR1 is SGHRS and CDR2 YFSETQ. CDR3 DNA sequence: TGCGCCAGCAGCTTGGCCGGGGGGCGAAGGACCGGGGAGCTGTTTTTT. Its protein product is CASSLAGGRRTGELFF.

This clone was detected once. The rearrangement joins TRBV5-4 to TRBJ2-3; 16 nucleotides align to TRBD2. The CDR3 loop spans 17 amino acids. Unmatched junction bases numbered 4, after V lost 4 bases and J lost 2 bases. Per germline, CDR1 SGHNT and CDR2 YYREEE (reference sequence). In DNA form, the CDR3 reads TGTGCCAGCAGCATGGGACTAGCGGGGGGGTACACAGATACGCAGTATTTT. Translating gives CASSMGLAGGYTDTQYF.

The chain uses TRBV6-5 and TRBJ2-5, with 9 positions matching TRBD1. Judging by the DNA end, TRBJ2-7 fits better; the J call may be wrong. There are 15 residues in the CDR3. Germline V CDR1 and CDR2: MNHEY, SVGAGI. The CDR3 nucleotides are TGTGCCAGCAGTTCACCGGGACAGGGTTTTTACGAGCAGTACTTC. It codes for CASSSPGQGFYEQYF.

Remarks on this clone: Compared with germline, one end of the junction differs, possibly owing to a read error. The chain couples TRBV28 to TRBJ1-1; possible D gene TRBD1, 6 bases. CDR1 is MDHEN and CDR2 is SYDVKM in the germline V gene. The CDR3 loop spans 15 amino acids. The CDR3 protein is CASSRKPRDNSEAFF. CDR3 bases: TGTGCCAGCAGTCGCAAACCCCGGGACAACAGTGAAGCTTTCTTT. Full variable domain (missing parts from reference TRBV28 and TRBJ1-1): DVKVTQSSRYLVKRTGEKVFLECVQDMDHENMFWYRQDPGLGLRLIYFSYDVKMKEKGDIPEGYSVSREKKERFSLILESASTNQTSMYLCASSRKPRDNSEAFFGQGTRLTVV.

As concerns this clone: The same CDR3 arises from other DNA sequences in this sample as well. J is TRBJ1-5 and V is TRBV28, with a possible D match to TRBD1 (6 bases). This CDR3 has 15 residues. The V end was cut by 8 bases, the J end by 5 bases, with 19 bases between. CDR1 MDHEN and CDR2 SYDVKM come from the germline V gene. In DNA form, the CDR3 reads TGTGCCAGCTCGAGGACTGGGGGCGCGTATCAGCCCCAGCATTTT. Protein sequence: CASSRTGGAYQPQHF.

The chain couples TRBV10-3 to TRBJ1-5; maybe TRBD1 (6 bases). CDR1 ENHRY and CDR2 SYGVKD come from the germline V gene. Trimming stripped 6 bases from V and 5 bases from J, with 14 bases between. The CDR3 sequence is 14 residues long. The CDR3 nucleotides read TGTGCCATCAGGGACAGCCTCACGGATCAGCCCCAGCATTTT. Translating it yields CAIRDSLTDQPQHF.

V usage is TRBV2 and J usage is TRBJ1-1; D is unresolved. The germline V and J ends were trimmed by 2 bases and 1 base, with 8 bases remaining between them. This CDR3 comprises 14 residues. Germline CDR1 reads SNHLY; CDR2 reads FYNNEI. The CDR3 region is CASSEMGRNTEAFF. In nucleotides, the CDR3 is TGTGCCAGCAGTGAAATGGGCCGGAACACTGAAGCTTTCTTT.

In this sample, this clone turned up a few times. The chain is built from TRBV14 and TRBJ2-1; 10 positions agree with TRBD2. The CDR3 extends over 16 amino acids. Germline V gives CDR1 SGHDN, CDR2 FVKESK. J gave up 8 bases and V 3 bases, and 10 bases lay outside the gene matches. CDR3 DNA sequence: TGTGCCAGCAGCCATACCCAGCGGGGGGGCCTAGATGAGCAGTTCTTC. Residues: CASSHTQRGGLDEQFF.

This clone has just a few counts. The chain combines TRBV6-6 with TRBJ1-1; D uncertain. The CDR3 runs 10 residues. CDR1 and CDR2 from the germline V gene are MNHNY and SVGAGI (reference sequence). Trimming took 6 bases from V and 7 from J, leaving 6 bases between them. The CDR3 bases are TGTGCCAGCAGCCATCATGAAGCTTTCTTT. Protein product: CASSHHEAFF.

The chain is built from TRBV7-2 and TRBJ2-2, with D perhaps matching TRBD1 (5 bases). CDR3 length equals 14 residues. CDR1 and CDR2 (germline): SGHTA, FQGNSA. V lost 1 base to trimming and J lost 4 bases, with 7 bases between them. The CDR3 DNA reads TGTGCCAGCAGCTTAGGGCAGGGCACCGGGGAGCTGTTTTTT. The encoded protein is CASSLGQGTGELFF.

The chain links TRBV6-5 to TRBJ2-5; 7 positions agree with TRBD2. J lost 1 base, V lost 0 bases, and 5 bases had no gene match. The CDR3 is made up of 16 amino acids. Germline V gives CDR1 MNHEY, CDR2 SVGAGI. This CDR3 reads CASSYSFSGFQETQYF. CDR3 DNA sequence: TGTGCCAGCAGTTACTCGTTTAGCGGGTTCCAAGAGACCCAGTACTTC.

DNA of the CDR3: TGTGCCAGCAGCCCTACTAATGAAAAACTGTTTTTT. It encodes CASSPTNEKLFF. This rearrangement joins TRBV6-6 to TRBJ1-4; D remains ambiguous. V lost 6 bases to trimming and J lost 2 bases, with 4 bases between them. In germline, CDR1 is MNHNY, CDR2 SVGAGI (reference sequence). This CDR3 region has 12 residues.

This chain connects TRBV14 to TRBJ1-1, with TRBD1 identical over 7 bases. Trimming removed 3 bases from V and 0 bases from J; junction bases left unmatched: 1. There are 14 residues in the CDR3. Germline CDR1 reads SGHDN; CDR2 reads FVKESK. The CDR3 DNA reads as TGTGCCAGCAGCCAGACAGGGATGAACACTGAAGCTTTCTTT. Amino acid sequence: CASSQTGMNTEAFF.

CDR3 protein: CASSPMNTEAFF. The CDR3 DNA sequence: TGTGCCAGCTCACCCATGAACACTGAAGCTTTCTTT. The V gene is TRBV18, the J gene TRBJ1-1, with D unresolved. Germline CDR1 KGHSH, CDR2 LQKENI. The V end was cut by 3 bases, the J end by 0 bases, with 2 bases between. The CDR3 is 12 residues long.

The V gene is TRBV7-9, the J gene TRBJ1-4; D ambiguous. The V end was cut by 3 bases, the J end by 0 bases, with 8 bases between. Germline V lookup: CDR1 SEHNR, CDR2 FQNEAQ (reference sequence). CDR3 size: 15 residues. The CDR3: CASSFVGTTNEKLFF. As DNA, the CDR3 is TGTGCCAGCAGCTTTGTCGGGACAACTAATGAAAAACTGTTTTTT.

The chain couples TRBV27 to TRBJ1-4; D ambiguous. The germline V gene has CDR1 MNHEY and CDR2 SMNVEV (reference sequence). The CDR3 loop spans 14 amino acids. V was shortened by 6 bases and J by 7 bases, with 15 bases between the two germline ends. The chain's CDR3 is CASRKPGRLEKLFF. CDR3 sequence (DNA): TGTGCCAGCAGAAAACCGGGAAGACTTGAAAAACTGTTTTTT. Full variable domain (rest looked up from reference TRBV27 and TRBJ1-4): EAQVTQNPRYLITVTGKKLTVTCSQNMNHEYMSWYRQDPGLGLRQIYYSMNVEVTDKGDVPEGYKVSRKEKRNFPLILESPSPNQTSLYFCASRKPGRLEKLFFGSGTQLSVL.

V usage is TRBV11-2 and J usage is TRBJ1-2; weak D call: TRBD1 (5 bases). This CDR3 has 15 residues. The V gene's germline CDR1 is SGHAT and CDR2 FQNNGV. Trimming removed 0 bases from V and 8 bases from J, with 16 bases in between. Here the CDR3 DNA reads TGTGCCAGCAGCTTAGAGCACAGGAATAGGAGAGGCTACACCTTC. Its translation is CASSLEHRNRRGYTF.

This clone is a singleton in its sample. The chain combines TRBV6-4 with TRBJ2-2; D call uncertain. The CDR3 contains 15 residues. The V gene's germline CDR1 is MRHNA and CDR2 SNTAGT. The ends were cut back, 0 bases at V and 1 base at J, with 6 bases in the middle. DNA of the CDR3: TGTGCCAGCAGTGACTCGAGGAGGAACACCGGGGAGCTGTTTTTT. This codes for CASSDSRRNTGELFF.